The 30 T cell receptor beta chains below come from one sample, sequenced in a study of blood T cell repertoires in COVID-19. TCRdb's table, derived via immunoSEQ multiplex PCR, lists solely in-frame clones and lacks some. Found here are 200,000 to 250,000 clones, around 89% of them singletons; the top ten hold roughly 16%. Material for sequencing was PBMCs or T cells enriched from blood (not recorded which). The receptor set was obtained from a man aged 30 to 45 who had been exposed to COVID-19.

This chain joins TRBV13 and TRBJ1-4; TRBD1 matches at 9 bases. The V gene end was trimmed by 5 bases and the J gene end by 7 bases; junction bases not matched to a gene: 8. In germline, CDR1 is PRHDT, CDR2 FYEKMQ (reference sequence). This CDR3 contains 15 residues. The CDR3 DNA is TGTGCCAGCAGCACTTGGACAGGGGAACGTGAAAAACTGTTTTTT. Residues: CASSTWTGEREKLFF.

V is TRBV5-5 and J is TRBJ2-3; the match to TRBD1 covers 9 bases. The CDR3 extends over 14 amino acids. J was trimmed by 8 bases and V by 4 bases; bases with no gene match: 8. Germline values: CDR1 SGHKS, CDR2 YYEKEE (reference sequence). CDR3: CASSPGQGIPTQYF. DNA for the CDR3: TGTGCCAGCAGCCCGGGACAGGGAATCCCTACGCAGTATTTT.

Written as DNA, the CDR3 is TGCAGCGTTGCCGACAACAGGGCCACCGGGGAGCTGTTTTTT. Its protein product is CSVADNRATGELFF. V and J are TRBV29-1 and TRBJ2-2, with a possible D match to TRBD1 (6 bases). Trimming shortened V by 4 bases and J by 4 bases, and 13 bases separated the two germline ends. This CDR3 is 14 amino acids long. The V gene's germline CDR1 is SQVTM and CDR2 ANQGSEA.

The rearrangement joins TRBV28 to TRBJ1-2; D is unclear. Deletions cut 6 bases from V and 12 bases from J, with 17 bases between. CDR3 length: 12 residues. CDR1 and CDR2 from the germline V gene are MDHEN and SYDVKM. The CDR3 DNA follows: TGTGCCAGCAGCCTAGGTATCCGAGTGGACACCTTC. Encoded protein: CASSLGIRVDTF.

This chain connects TRBV5-1 to TRBJ1-1; D perhaps matches TRBD1 (5 bases). The CDR3 length is 13 residues. V lost 4 bases and J lost 1, with 8 bases in between. Germline V gene data show CDR1 as SGHRS and CDR2 as YFSETQ. This CDR3 is CASSRGGNTEAFF. The CDR3 DNA reads TGCGCCAGCAGCAGGGGAGGGAACACTGAAGCTTTCTTT.

V and J are TRBV10-3 and TRBJ1-1, with D possibly matching TRBD1 (5 bases). The germline gives CDR1 ENHRY, CDR2 SYGVKD. Trimming left V 5 bases short and J 6 bases short, with 10 bases between. The CDR3 has 12 residues. Here the CDR3 reads CAISPGLPEAFF. CDR3 in DNA: TGTGCCATCAGTCCAGGGCTTCCTGAAGCTTTCTTT.

This clone has at least ten counts. This rearrangement joins TRBV11-2 to TRBJ2-2, with D possibly being TRBD1 (6 bases). The CDR3 covers 15 residues. V was shortened by 0 bases and J by 7 bases, with 12 bases between the two germline ends. The germline V gene encodes CDR1 SGHAT and CDR2 FQNNGV. In DNA, the CDR3 is TGTGCCAGCAGCTTAGAAGGGGGATATGACGGGGAGCTGTTTTTT. It encodes CASSLEGGYDGELFF.

This sequence joins TRBV6-2 or TRBV6-3 and TRBJ1-2, with D tentatively TRBD1 (5 bases). The V end lost 5 bases, the J end lost 4 bases, and 14 bases lay between the germline ends. CDR3 length equals 14 residues. The V gene's germline CDR1 is MNHEY and CDR2 SVGEGT. The CDR3 sequence: CASSQPTATYGYTF. CDR3 in DNA: TGTGCCAGCAGTCAGCCGACAGCTACCTATGGCTACACCTTC.

The chain carries TRBV20-1 and TRBJ2-1; no clear D gene. CDR1 is DFQATT and CDR2 is SNEGSKA in the germline V gene (reference sequence). Deletions cut 1 base from V and 6 bases from J, with 4 bases between. This CDR3 comprises 11 residues. The CDR3 bases are TGCAGTGCTAGAGCTTCCAATGAGCAGTTCTTC. Its translation is CSARASNEQFF.

The chain carries TRBV5-1 and TRBJ1-1; no clear D gene. In germline, CDR1 is SGHRS, CDR2 YFSETQ. The CDR3 is 9 amino acids. V was clipped by 10 bases and J by 7 bases, with 8 bases between them. The CDR3 region has the DNA TGCGCCCGTTTCAGTGAAGCTTTCTTT. This gives the protein CARFSEAFF.

The chain recombines TRBV18 with TRBJ1-1; 8 bases agree with TRBD1. Germline V gene lookup returns CDR1 KGHSH and CDR2 LQKENI. V gave up 5 bases and J gave up 8 bases; unmatched junction bases: 7. The CDR3 runs 13 residues. For the CDR3, the DNA is TGTGCCAGCTCAAGGGACAGGTCGGAGGAAGCTTTCTTT. This codes for CASSRDRSEEAFF.

This clone was counted a single time. The chain uses TRBV4-1 and TRBJ1-2, with D perhaps matching TRBD1 (6 bases). Trimming shortened V by 6 bases and J by 6 bases, and 14 bases separated the two germline ends. Germline loops: CDR1 MGHRA, CDR2 YSYEKL. The CDR3 spans 13 residues. The CDR3 sequence is CASRKEGVHGYTF. The DNA for the CDR3 is TGCGCCAGCAGAAAAGAGGGGGTCCATGGCTACACCTTC.

DNA for the CDR3: TGTGCCAGCAGCCAGGGAGGGACCCAGTACTTC. It codes for CASSQGGTQYF. The V gene is TRBV4-2, the J gene TRBJ2-5; a possible D gene is TRBD2 (6 bases). Trimming left V 3 bases short and J 7 bases short, with 6 bases between. Germline assignment: CDR1 LGHNA and CDR2 YNFKEQ. This CDR3 comprises 11 residues.

The chain recombines TRBV29-1 with TRBJ1-2; no clear D. V was trimmed by 4 bases and J by 11 bases, leaving 8 bases between them. The CDR3 runs 9 residues. Germline lookup yields CDR1 SQVTM and CDR2 ANQGSEA. The CDR3 region has the DNA TGCAGCGTTGGGGGAGGGTACACCTTC. Protein product: CSVGGGYTF.

V and J are TRBV29-1 and TRBJ2-2, with a weak D call TRBD1 (6 bases). Germline V gene lookup returns CDR1 SQVTM and CDR2 ANQGSEA. V was trimmed by 3 bases and J by 7 bases, leaving 12 bases between them. The CDR3 covers 13 residues. The CDR3 sequence is CSVEQDSGGELFF. The CDR3 nucleotides are TGCAGCGTTGAGCAGGACAGCGGCGGGGAGCTGTTTTTT.

The V call is TRBV15, the J call TRBJ2-5; TRBD1 might be the D (5 bases). The germline V and J ends were trimmed by 3 bases and 2 bases, with 10 bases remaining between them. This CDR3 is built from 14 residues. Looked up from germline, CDR1 is LNHNV and CDR2 is YYDKDF (reference sequence). CDR3 sequence reads: CATSSTAGQETQYF. DNA of the CDR3: TGTGCCACCAGCAGTACGGCAGGGCAAGAGACCCAGTACTTC.

The gene calls are TRBV30 and TRBJ1-1; no reliable D call. Trimming shortened V by 2 bases and J by 0 bases, and 13 bases separated the two germline ends. CDR1 and CDR2 (germline): GTSNPN, SVGIG (reference sequence). This CDR3 contains 15 residues. For the CDR3, the DNA is TGTGCCTGGAGTCGCCGGGTTCGGTTGAACACTGAAGCTTTCTTT. Translated, it gives CAWSRRVRLNTEAFF.

This rearrangement joins TRBV29-1 to TRBJ2-7, with TRBD1 as a possible D gene (6 bases). Germline V gives CDR1 SQVTM, CDR2 ANQGSEA. V lost 0 bases to trimming and J lost 0 bases, with 9 bases between them. The CDR3 totals 14 residues. CDR3 DNA: TGCAGCGTTGAAGACAGGGGCAACTCCTACGAGCAGTACTTC. Encoded protein: CSVEDRGNSYEQYF.

The chain recombines TRBV9 with TRBJ1-3; D gene uncertain. Trimming removed 4 bases at V and 0 bases at J, with 14 bases between. Germline V CDR1 and CDR2: SGDLS, YYNGEE. This CDR3 is built from 16 residues. The CDR3 region has the DNA TGTGCCAGCAGCCCAGATGAGAGGTACTCTGGAAACACCATATATTTT. Residues: CASSPDERYSGNTIYF.

J is TRBJ1-4 and V is TRBV13, with 10 nucleotides matching TRBD1. The CDR3 is 16 amino acids. Germline V gene data show CDR1 as PRHDT and CDR2 as FYEKMQ (reference sequence). V shed 7 bases and J 8 bases; nucleotides not matched to a gene: 13. In nucleotides, the CDR3 is TGTGCCAGCACCACAACCCCGGGGACAGGGGTCGAAAAACTGTTTTTT. This translates into CASTTTPGTGVEKLFF.

The chain is built from TRBV5-6 and TRBJ2-7, with 9 bases that match TRBD1. The trim removed 2 bases at V and 6 bases at J, leaving 9 bases unmatched. The CDR3 has 15 residues. CDR1 is SGHDT, CDR2 YYEEEE, per germline. The CDR3 loop reads CASSFLGTGLGEQYF. The CDR3 nucleotides read TGTGCCAGCAGCTTCTTGGGGACAGGGCTCGGCGAGCAGTACTTC.

This sequence joins TRBV7-9 and TRBJ1-1, with D perhaps matching TRBD1 (5 bases). The germline V gene has CDR1 SEHNR and CDR2 FQNEAQ (reference sequence). The CDR3 is 15 residues long. V gave up 5 bases and J gave up 1 base, with 14 bases separating them. The CDR3 DNA sequence: TGTGCCAGCAGCCACCGTGGGGCTCCGAACACTGAAGCTTTCTTT. Its translation: CASSHRGAPNTEAFF.

The rearrangement joins TRBV19 to TRBJ2-7; D not certain. This CDR3 contains 11 residues. Germline V gene sequence: CDR1 LNHDA, CDR2 SQIVND (reference sequence). The V and J ends lost 4 bases and 4 bases respectively, with 5 bases between them. CDR3 amino acids: CASSTAYEQYF. CDR3 nucleotides: TGTGCCAGTAGTACAGCGTACGAGCAGTACTTC.

This sequence joins TRBV18 and TRBJ1-3; 7 nucleotides match TRBD1. The CDR3 totals 16 residues. With V trimmed by 2 bases and J by 8 bases, 12 bases remained unmatched. CDR1 and CDR2 from the germline V gene are KGHSH and LQKENI. CDR3 sequence (DNA): TGTGCCAGCTCACCAAAGCCTCGAGGGGGCTTGGACACCATATATTTT. Translation gives CASSPKPRGGLDTIYF. Drawing the rest from reference TRBV18 and TRBJ1-3, the complete variable domain is NAGVMQNPRHLVRRRGQEARLRCSPMKGHSHVYWYRQLPEEGLKFMVYLQKENIIDESGMPKERFSAEFPKEGPSILRIQQVVRGDSAAYFCASSPKPRGGLDTIYFGEGSWLTVV.

The sample holds one count of this clone. Written as DNA, the CDR3 is TGTGCCAGTAGTGAGGGAGGGTCGGATACGCAGTATTTT. This codes for CASSEGGSDTQYF. The rearrangement joins TRBV19 to TRBJ2-3; 7 bases agree with TRBD2. Looked up from germline, CDR1 is LNHDA and CDR2 is SQIVND (reference sequence). Germline trimming cut 5 bases from V and 6 bases from J; bases unmatched to any gene: 5. CDR3 length: 13 amino acids.

The genes are TRBV7-2 and TRBJ2-5; D is possibly TRBD1 (5 bases). Germline CDR1 and CDR2: SGHTA and FQGNSA. The CDR3 loop spans 14 amino acids. V lost 7 bases to trimming and J lost 0 bases, with 12 bases between them. CDR3 amino acids: CASIGTGHQETQYF. The CDR3 nucleotides read TGTGCCAGCATTGGTACAGGCCACCAAGAGACCCAGTACTTC.

V is TRBV5-4 and J is TRBJ1-1; D perhaps matches TRBD1 (5 bases). CDR3 length: 15 amino acids. Germline loops: CDR1 SGHNT, CDR2 YYREEE (reference sequence). Trimming took off 0 bases at V and 1 base at J, with 10 bases between the two ends. CDR3 nucleotides: TGTGCCAGCAGCTTGGCCGTTAGGGGGAACACTGAAGCTTTCTTT. Amino acids: CASSLAVRGNTEAFF.

This chain links TRBV6-6 with TRBJ2-5; TRBD2 agrees at 12 bases. The CDR3 sequence is 17 residues long. J lost 8 bases, V lost 5 bases, and 15 bases had no gene match. Per germline, CDR1 MNHNY and CDR2 SVGAGI (reference sequence). The CDR3 here is CASSPPPHTSGGYTQYF. CDR3 DNA: TGTGCCAGCAGTCCCCCTCCGCACACTAGCGGGGGGTACACCCAGTACTTC.

This sequence joins TRBV5-1 and TRBJ2-7; TRBD1 matches at 8 bases. V lost 3 bases and J lost 2; bases outside the gene matches: 7. This CDR3 spans 15 amino acids. From germline, CDR1 is SGHRS and CDR2 YFSETQ. CDR3 sequence: CASSYSRTGTYEQYF. The CDR3, as DNA: TGCGCCAGCAGCTATTCCCGGACAGGGACCTACGAGCAGTACTTC.

The DNA for the CDR3 is TGTGCCAGCAGCCAAGATCGAAGGGGAACAGATACGCAGTATTTT. Amino acids: CASSQDRRGTDTQYF. The J gene is TRBJ2-3, the V gene TRBV3-1 (or the pseudogene TRBV3-2); weak D call: TRBD1 (5 bases). The CDR3 consists of 15 residues. The V gene lost 0 bases and the J gene lost 3 bases, with 10 bases spanning the gap. Looked up from germline, CDR1 is LGHDT and CDR2 is YNNKEL (reference sequence).